The present T cell receptor (beta chain) was sequenced within a study of cytomegalovirus exposure and HLA in healthy donors. The ends were cut back, 4 bases at V and 3 bases at J, with 10 bases in the middle. Germline V gives CDR1 SGHRS, CDR2 YFSETQ. This CDR3 contains 13 residues. This PCR relied on a set of 60 Vbeta primers and 13 Jbeta primers. This table comes from immunoSEQ multiplex PCR, and its TCRdb copy is limited to in-frame clones, with some not included. The sample includes 150,000 to 250,000 clones, 75% to 85% of them seen just once. The chain employs TRBV5-1 and TRBJ1-1; no reliable D call. Sequences were obtained from PBMCs. The receptor's source is a girl between 10 and 17 years old in good health and CMV-seropositive. The CDR3 DNA follows: TGCGCCAGCAGCCAAGGGAGTTACACTGAAGCTTTCTTT. This translates into CASSQGSYTEAFF.